What follows are 27 T cell receptor beta chains derived from one specimen sequenced in a study of breast tumors, draining lymph nodes, adjacent tissues. One entry per CDR3 protein results from TCRdb running MiXCR on the multiplex PCR reads. The top ten clones hold approximately 5.3% of a sample with roughly 100,000 distinct CDR3 sequences, roughly 29% of them seen once. Axillary draining lymph nodes of breast cancer patients supplied the node samples. The sequenced sample was axillary lymph node tissue. These TCRs come from a female donor with breast cancer. Some clones in this sample may be carry-over from other donors' samples.

This clonotype was seen many times. The chain is built from TRBV9 and TRBJ2-2; either TRBD1 or TRBD2 may supply D (6 bases each). Per the germline V gene, CDR1 is SGDLS and CDR2 is YYNGEE. With 0 bases removed from V and 6 bases from J, the gap between germline ends came to 15 bases. This CDR3 comprises 16 residues. The CDR3 loop is CASSVGGGQGSGELFF. In DNA, the CDR3 is TGTGCCAGCAGCGTAGGAGGGGGGCAGGGTTCCGGGGAGCTGTTTTTT.

This chain joins TRBV20-1 and TRBJ1-4, with 8 bases matching TRBD1. Losses at the gene ends were 3 bases for V and 8 bases for J; bases not matched to a gene: 5. The CDR3 length is 13 residues. Germline V lookup: CDR1 DFQATT, CDR2 SNEGSKA (reference sequence). The CDR3 DNA follows: TGCAGTGCTAGTTCAGGACAGGGCGAAAAACTGTTTTTT. It specifies CSASSGQGEKLFF.

This clonotype showed up many times. The chain carries TRBV7-9 and TRBJ2-1, with D perhaps matching TRBD2 (5 bases). The CDR3 spans 14 residues. Trimming removed 6 bases from V and 1 base from J, with 10 bases in between. Germline CDR1 reads SEHNR; CDR2 reads FQNEAQ (reference sequence). As DNA, the CDR3 is TGTGCCAGCAGTTGGGAGAAGTCCTACAATGAGCAGTTCTTC. The encoded protein is CASSWEKSYNEQFF.

The chain uses TRBV7-2 and TRBJ2-3; D gene unclear. The end of the DNA is better explained by TRBJ1-5, so the J call may be wrong. Germline CDR1 reads SGHTA; CDR2 reads FQGNSA. This CDR3 has 15 amino acids. The CDR3 region is CASSLALGTTETQHF. CDR3 nucleotides: TGTGCCAGCAGCTTAGCTCTCGGAACCACAGAAACGCAGCATTTT.

Only a few counts were recorded for this clonotype. The chain joins TRBV10-2 to TRBJ1-5; perhaps TRBD1 as D (5 bases). V lost 2 bases to trimming and J lost 5 bases, with 10 bases between them. The CDR3 is 14 residues long. Germline V lookup: CDR1 WSHSY, CDR2 SAAADI. The CDR3 protein is CASSEAGGDQPQHF. The CDR3 coding sequence is TGCGCCAGCAGTGAGGCTGGGGGGGATCAGCCCCAGCATTTT.

Ten or more counts support this clonotype. This chain joins TRBV19 and TRBJ2-6; D is uncertain. The CDR3 is 14 amino acids. Germline loops: CDR1 LNHDA, CDR2 SQIVND (reference sequence). Between the trimmed V and J ends, which lost 6 bases and 3 bases, there was a span of 9 bases. The CDR3 sequence: CASSGPRGANVLTF. In DNA form, the CDR3 reads TGTGCCAGTAGCGGACCCCGTGGGGCCAACGTCCTGACTTTC.

The gene calls are TRBV7-9 and TRBJ2-7; 8 positions agree with TRBD2. The CDR3 is 15 residues long. J lost 4 bases, V lost 5 bases, and 10 bases had no gene match. Germline V gene sequence: CDR1 SEHNR, CDR2 FQNEAQ (reference sequence). Written as DNA, the CDR3 is TGTGCCAGCAGCCGAGGGGGGCTAGCGGGTTACGAGCAGTACTTC. It translates to CASSRGGLAGYEQYF.

This clonotype appeared many times. The rearrangement uses TRBV15 and TRBJ2-3; 8 bases map to TRBD2. Germline V gene data show CDR1 as LNHNV and CDR2 as YYDKDF (reference sequence). This CDR3 spans 12 amino acids. V lost 3 bases to trimming and J lost 10 bases; unmatched junction nucleotides: 3. CDR3 coding DNA: TGTGCCACCAGCAGGGGACTAGGAGCGCAGTATTTT. Protein: CATSRGLGAQYF.

This clonotype was counted ten times or more. A much bigger clone sits one base away, suggesting this may be a read error. The chain carries TRBV20-1 and TRBJ2-6, with 11 nucleotides matching TRBD1. The germline CDR1 and CDR2 sequences are DFQATT and SNEGSKA (reference sequence). The CDR3 loop spans 14 amino acids. The CDR3 here is CSAPGTGGATVLTF. The CDR3 nucleotides are TGCAGTGCTCCAGGGACAGGGGGGGCCACCGTCCTGACTTTC.

This clonotype has at least ten counts. This rearrangement joins TRBV20-1 to TRBJ2-7; tentatively, D is TRBD1 or TRBD2 (6 bases each). The germline V and J ends were trimmed by 6 bases and 0 bases, with 18 bases remaining between them. Germline V CDR1 and CDR2: DFQATT, SNEGSKA (reference sequence). This CDR3 contains 15 residues. CDR3 amino acids: CSALPGAESSYEQYF. CDR3 nucleotides: TGCAGTGCCCTCCCGGGGGCGGAAAGCTCCTACGAGCAGTACTTC.

This clonotype was counted a few times. The chain recombines TRBV3-1 with TRBJ2-3; 14 bases align to TRBD2. The CDR3 sequence is 17 residues long. Germline CDR1 and CDR2: LGHDT and YNNKEL (reference sequence). Unmatched junction bases numbered 4, after V lost 0 bases and J lost 5 bases. The CDR3 loop is CASSQDLTSGGVDTQYF. Here the CDR3 DNA reads TGTGCCAGCAGCCAAGATTTGACTAGCGGGGGGGTAGATACGCAGTATTTT.

This clonotype was counted ten times or more. V and J are TRBV5-1 and TRBJ1-6, with TRBD1 matching 8 bases. The trim removed 5 bases at V and 7 bases at J, leaving 5 bases unmatched. The CDR3 length is 14 residues. Germline CDR1 SGHRS, CDR2 YFSETQ. CDR3 nucleotides: TGCGCCAGCAGGCAGGGACAGGAGAATTCACCCCTCCACTTT. Encoded protein: CASRQGQENSPLHF.

This clonotype was seen repeatedly, ten times or more. The chain has TRBV12-3 or TRBV12-4 and TRBJ1-5; D unresolved. The CDR3 extends over 15 amino acids. V was shortened by 0 bases and J by 0 bases, with 6 bases between the two germline ends. CDR3 bases: TGTGCCAGCAGTTTAGCTCAGGCTAGCAATCAGCCCCAGCATTTT. This encodes CASSLAQASNQPQHF.

This clonotype was recorded many times. The rearrangement uses TRBV5-4 and TRBJ2-1; 14 positions agree with TRBD2. The V segment lost 3 bases and the J segment 2 bases; nucleotides outside the gene matches: 10. This CDR3 has 19 residues. Germline CDR1 reads SGHNT; CDR2 reads YYREEE (reference sequence). Here the CDR3 reads CASSSPGTSGRGTYNEQFF. The CDR3 DNA sequence: TGTGCCAGCAGCTCCCCCGGGACTAGCGGGAGAGGGACCTACAATGAGCAGTTCTTC. Variable domain in full (rest from reference TRBV5-4 and TRBJ2-1): ETGVTQSPTHLIKTRGQQVTLRCSSQSGHNTVSWYQQALGQGPQFIFQYYREEENGRGNFPPRFSGLQFPNYSSELNVNALELDDSALYLCASSSPGTSGRGTYNEQFFGPGTRLTVL.

The chain carries TRBV25-1 and TRBJ2-3; D is perhaps TRBD1 (6 bases). With 3 bases removed from V and 5 bases from J, the gap between germline ends came to 21 bases. Germline assignment: CDR1 MGHDK and CDR2 SYGVNS. The CDR3 loop spans 17 amino acids. The CDR3 is CASSDPLDRDKIDTQYF. In DNA, the CDR3 is TGTGCCAGCAGTGATCCTCTGGACCGGGACAAAATAGATACGCAGTATTTT.

This clonotype was counted many times. The V gene is TRBV28, the J gene TRBJ1-5; the match to TRBD1 covers 7 bases. The ends lost 3 bases at V and 1 base at J; junction bases unmatched: 9. CDR1 is MDHEN, CDR2 SYDVKM, per germline. The CDR3 spans 17 residues. CDR3: CASSFERQGVSNQPQHF. CDR3 bases: TGTGCCAGCAGTTTCGAGAGGCAGGGGGTGAGCAATCAGCCCCAGCATTTT.

Ten or more counts support this clonotype. The chain joins TRBV7-8 to TRBJ2-1; TRBD2 might be the D (6 bases). This CDR3 is built from 16 residues. Germline loops: CDR1 SGHVS, CDR2 FQNEAQ. The germline V and J ends were trimmed by 5 bases and 9 bases, with 23 bases remaining between them. Here the CDR3 reads CASSLRDSAFFPEQFF. The CDR3 DNA follows: TGTGCCAGCAGCCTCCGGGACTCTGCTTTTTTTCCTGAGCAGTTCTTC.

The rearrangement uses TRBV20-1 and TRBJ2-6, with unresolved D. Germline CDR1 reads DFQATT; CDR2 reads SNEGSKA (reference sequence). The CDR3 covers 17 residues. V was clipped by 0 bases and J by 4 bases, with 16 bases between them. CDR3 bases: TGCAGTGCTAGAGATATTGGGGTTGACACCGGGGCCAACGTCCTGACTTTC. It specifies CSARDIGVDTGANVLTF.

Turning to this clonotype: Compared with germline, one end of the junction differs, possibly owing to a read error. The chain is built from TRBV20-1 and TRBJ1-5; 7 nucleotides agree with TRBD1. This CDR3 has 15 amino acids. Germline V gene sequence: CDR1 DFQATT, CDR2 SNEGSKA (reference sequence). CDR3: CGATGTDRATQPQHF. CDR3 DNA: TGCGGTGCCACCGGGACAGATCGGGCAACTCAGCCCCAGCATTTT.

This clonotype was seen many times. The rearrangement links TRBV27 to TRBJ2-7; 7 nucleotides align to TRBD1. The CDR3 runs 15 residues. The germline CDR1 and CDR2 sequences are MNHEY and SMNVEV (reference sequence). V was pared by 2 bases and J by 3 bases, with 7 bases of the junction left unmatched. The CDR3 reads CASSLKGGTDYEQYF. For the CDR3, the DNA is TGTGCCAGCAGTTTAAAGGGTGGGACAGACTACGAGCAGTACTTC.

This clonotype was detected ten times or more. The chain recombines TRBV12-3 or TRBV12-4 with TRBJ2-2; 8 bases align to TRBD2. The CDR3 is 15 residues long. V shed 8 bases, J shed 1 base, and the junction held 6 bases outside the gene matches. The CDR3: CASVFTSGNTGELFF. CDR3 sequence (DNA): TGTGCCAGCGTTTTTACTAGCGGGAACACCGGGGAGCTGTTTTTT.

The chain has TRBV7-3 and TRBJ2-2; D gene ambiguous. This CDR3 has 15 residues. Germline CDR1 is SGHTA and CDR2 is FQGTGA. Trimming shortened V by 5 bases and J by 6 bases, and 16 bases separated the two germline ends. CDR3: CASSTQGLLAGELFF. In nucleotides, the CDR3 is TGTGCCAGCAGCACCCAAGGTCTGCTCGCCGGGGAGCTGTTTTTT.

Within the sample, this clonotype is medium-sized. J is TRBJ2-3 and V is TRBV29-1; D remains ambiguous. CDR3 length: 14 amino acids. In germline, CDR1 is SQVTM, CDR2 ANQGSEA. The V and J ends lost 6 bases and 0 bases respectively, with 13 bases between them. Written as DNA, the CDR3 is TGCAGCGTCGAGTCGCGGCTCAGCACAGATACGCAGTATTTT. It codes for CSVESRLSTDTQYF.

This clonotype appeared many times. The CDR3 bases are TGTGCCACCAGCAGCGTAGGCGGGAGCGTCACAGATACGCAGTATTTT. Translated: CATSSVGGSVTDTQYF. The chain is built from TRBV15 and TRBJ2-3; 7 bases match TRBD2. Germline V gene sequence: CDR1 LNHNV, CDR2 YYDKDF (reference sequence). The CDR3 is 16 residues long. Trimming removed 3 bases from V and 2 bases from J; junction bases left unmatched: 8.

This clonotype was seen repeatedly, ten times or more. The J gene is TRBJ2-5, the V gene TRBV4-1; D remains ambiguous. Per the germline V gene, CDR1 is MGHRA and CDR2 is YSYEKL. V lost 0 bases and J 5 bases, leaving 16 bases between the germline ends. CDR3 size: 16 residues. In DNA form, the CDR3 reads TGCGCCAGCAGCCAAGATATGGCGTTGGGTACGGAGACCCAGTACTTC. Protein product: CASSQDMALGTETQYF.

This clonotype appeared many times. The J gene is TRBJ1-2, the V gene TRBV6-2 or TRBV6-3; the D is unclear. Germline CDR1 MNHEY, CDR2 SVGEGT. Trimming shortened V by 5 bases and J by 1 base, and 8 bases separated the two germline ends. CDR3 length: 13 residues. CDR3 coding DNA: TGTGCCAGCAGTAAGGGTATTAACTATGGCTACACCTTC. It encodes CASSKGINYGYTF.

This clonotype occurred once. The chain couples TRBV9 to TRBJ1-4, with D hard to call. Trimming stripped 0 bases from V and 0 bases from J, with 6 bases between. The CDR3 is 15 amino acids. Germline V gene lookup returns CDR1 SGDLS and CDR2 YYNGEE. The CDR3 region has the DNA TGTGCCAGCAGCGTAGGGCCCTCAACTAATGAAAAACTGTTTTTT. Encoded protein: CASSVGPSTNEKLFF.